Each of the 18 T cell receptor beta chains below was sequenced from the same sample in a study of human T cells and chemical hapten exposure. Documented time point: patch test 1, 2 weeks after DPC sensitization. As to treatment: therapeutic diphenylcyclopropenone sensitization with weekly scalp DPC. Via MiXCR, TCRdb re-called the RACE reads, giving one row per CDR3 protein. The table has some 120,000 distinct CDR3 sequences, about 12% seen once. The specimen was whole blood, collected in connection with sensitization to the hapten diphenylcyclopropenone (DPC). These receptors came from a woman aged 45 to 65 with alopecia areata. Some clones in this sample may be carry-over from other donors' samples.

This clonotype was found a few times. The chain combines TRBV27 with TRBJ2-2; possibly TRBD2 for D (6 bases). V lost 4 bases and J lost 4, with 16 bases in between. The CDR3 is 16 amino acids. The V gene's germline CDR1 is MNHEY and CDR2 SMNVEV (reference sequence). CDR3 coding DNA: TGTGCCAGCAGTTCCCACGGGACTCGCCTCACCGGGGAGCTGTTTTTT. It specifies CASSSHGTRLTGELFF.

The V gene is TRBV7-9, the J gene TRBJ1-1; tentative D call: TRBD1 (5 bases). The CDR3 runs to 11 residues. CDR1 and CDR2 from the germline V gene are SEHNR and FQNEAQ (reference sequence). CDR3 loop: CLGARNTEAFF. The CDR3 DNA sequence: TGTTTAGGGGCGAGGAACACTGAAGCTTTCTTT.

This clonotype was observed at least ten times. The V gene is TRBV11-2, the J gene TRBJ2-4; tentative D call: TRBD2 (6 bases). The CDR3 is 15 amino acids. Germline CDR1 reads SGHAT; CDR2 reads FQNNGV. V lost 3 bases and J 2 bases, leaving 11 bases between the germline ends. The CDR3, as DNA: TGTGCCAGCAGCTTTTCGGGAGTATCCAAAAACATTCAGTACTTC. The encoded protein is CASSFSGVSKNIQYF. The full variable domain, with the rest looked up from reference TRBV11-2 and TRBJ2-4, is EAGVAQSPRYKIIEKRQSVAFWCNPISGHATLYWYQQILGQGPKLLIQFQNNGVVDDSQLPKDRFSAERLKGVDSTLKIQPAKLEDSAVYLCASSFSGVSKNIQYFGAGTRLSVL.

This clonotype was observed at least ten times. V is TRBV9 and J is TRBJ2-2; D may be TRBD1 or TRBD2 (6 bases each). Trimming removed 2 bases from V and 6 bases from J, with 8 bases in between. This CDR3 contains 13 residues. CDR1 SGDLS and CDR2 YYNGEE come from the germline V gene. The CDR3 loop reads CASSVRGPGELFF. The CDR3 DNA reads TGTGCCAGCAGCGTCCGGGGGCCCGGGGAGCTGTTTTTT.

This sequence joins TRBV15 and TRBJ1-2, with a tentative D call TRBD1 (5 bases). Trimming stripped 0 bases from V and 4 bases from J, with 15 bases between. Germline-derived CDR1 and CDR2 are LNHNV and YYDKDF (reference sequence). This CDR3 is 16 amino acids long. In DNA, the CDR3 is TGTGCCACCAGCAGAGAAGGGTCCGGCAGGGCCTATGGCTACACCTTC. This gives the protein CATSREGSGRAYGYTF.

This clonotype turned up a few times. The chain combines TRBV28 with TRBJ1-6; D unresolved. V shed 4 bases and J shed 10 bases, with 8 bases lying between them. The CDR3 sequence is 12 residues long. The germline CDR1 and CDR2 sequences are MDHEN and SYDVKM. CDR3 residues: CASSSLDSPLHF. The DNA of the CDR3 is TGTGCCAGCAGTTCCCTAGACTCACCCCTCCACTTT.

This clonotype showed up just a few times. The junction departs from the called germline gene at one end, perhaps through a read error. V is TRBV11-2 and J is TRBJ2-2, with a tentative D call TRBD2 (6 bases). The CDR3 is 16 amino acids. The germline V gene encodes CDR1 SGHAT and CDR2 FQNNGV. The CDR3, as DNA: TGTCCCAGCAGCTTGGGAATAGCGGCTAACACCGGGGAGCTGTTTTTT. Translated, it gives CPSSLGIAANTGELFF. Filled out from reference TRBV11-2 and TRBJ2-2, the complete variable domain reads EAGVAQSPRYKIIEKRQSVAFWCNPISGHATLYWYQQILGQGPKLLIQFQNNGVVDDSQLPKDRFSAERLKGVDSTLKIQPAKLEDSAVYLCPSSLGIAANTGELFFGEGSRLTVL.

This clonotype was counted only a few times. The rearrangement links TRBV18 to TRBJ2-2, with 9 bases lining up with TRBD1. The CDR3 totals 16 residues. CDR1 and CDR2 (germline): KGHSH, LQKENI. Germline trimming cut 3 bases from V and 7 bases from J; bases unmatched to any gene: 9. CDR3 residues: CASSPAGQGYNGELFF. The CDR3 bases are TGTGCCAGCTCACCGGCCGGACAGGGGTATAACGGGGAGCTGTTTTTT.

This clonotype was observed many times. The chain couples TRBV6-2 or TRBV6-3 to TRBJ2-7; weak D call: TRBD2 (6 bases). In germline, CDR1 is MNHEY, CDR2 SVGEGT. CDR3 length equals 14 residues. The V gene lost 8 bases and the J gene lost 4 bases, with 18 bases spanning the gap. CDR3 in DNA: TGTGCCAGCCTGCCGGGACTCCCCCAATACGAGCAGTACTTC. The encoded protein is CASLPGLPQYEQYF.

The chain has TRBV28 and TRBJ1-2; a weak D match, TRBD1 (5 bases). V dropped 6 bases and J dropped 7 bases, with 12 bases sitting between them. The length of the CDR3 is 12 residues. Germline CDR1 reads MDHEN; CDR2 reads SYDVKM. In DNA form, the CDR3 reads TGTGCCAGCAGGGGGCAGGGAGGTGGCTACACCTTC. Amino acids: CASRGQGGGYTF.

This clonotype was seen a handful of times. V and J are TRBV9 and TRBJ1-2; D remains ambiguous. From germline, CDR1 is SGDLS and CDR2 YYNGEE. V was shortened by 1 base and J by 4 bases, with 14 bases between the two germline ends. The CDR3 runs to 15 residues. The CDR3 nucleotides read TGTGCCAGCAGCGTATCTGGGAGGATAGGCTATGGCTACACCTTC. Translation: CASSVSGRIGYGYTF.

This clonotype was detected many times. The V gene is TRBV18, the J gene TRBJ1-6; 9 bases are shared with TRBD1. CDR1 is KGHSH, CDR2 LQKENI, per germline. The CDR3 contains 14 residues. V lost 6 bases, J lost 7 bases, and 4 bases stayed unmatched. In DNA, the CDR3 is TGTGCCAGCTCCCGGGACAGGGAAAATTCACCCCTCCACTTT. It translates to CASSRDRENSPLHF.

This clonotype was detected a few times. The gene calls are TRBV28 and TRBJ2-3; tentatively, D is TRBD1 (6 bases). The CDR3 is 15 amino acids. V was trimmed by 4 bases and J by 0 bases, leaving 11 bases between them. Germline CDR1 reads MDHEN; CDR2 reads SYDVKM. The CDR3 nucleotides are TGTGCCAGCAGTTCACCACAGGGAAGCACAGATACGCAGTATTTT. It specifies CASSSPQGSTDTQYF.

This clonotype came up a few times. The chain carries TRBV6-2 or TRBV6-3 and TRBJ2-7, with D unclear. The CDR3 spans 11 residues. V was trimmed by 8 bases and J by 5 bases, leaving 10 bases between them. Germline V gene data show CDR1 as MNHEY and CDR2 as SVGEGT. CDR3: CASLNMNEQYF. CDR3 DNA sequence: TGTGCCAGCCTCAACATGAACGAGCAGTACTTC.

This clonotype was detected ten times or more. The chain uses TRBV14 and TRBJ2-2; D possibly corresponds to TRBD1 (5 bases). Germline CDR1 reads SGHDN; CDR2 reads FVKESK. The germline V and J ends were trimmed by 3 bases and 3 bases, with 17 bases remaining between them. The CDR3 totals 17 residues. The CDR3 sequence: CASSHPSRQSYTGELFF. DNA for the CDR3: TGTGCCAGCAGCCATCCCTCGAGACAGAGCTACACCGGGGAGCTGTTTTTT.

In its sample, this clonotype was seen many times. The V and J genes are TRBV6-5 and TRBJ1-1; no firm D call. Trimming cost V 0 bases and J 5 bases, with 10 bases left between them. The CDR3 has 14 residues. The germline CDR1 and CDR2 sequences are MNHEY and SVGAGI. The CDR3 protein is CASSYSAVRTEAFF. In DNA, the CDR3 is TGTGCCAGCAGTTACTCGGCGGTTAGGACTGAAGCTTTCTTT.

V and J are TRBV18 and TRBJ1-2, with 12 bases matching TRBD1. CDR3 length: 17 residues. J gave up 6 bases and V 5 bases, and 13 bases lay outside the gene matches. Germline CDR1 reads KGHSH; CDR2 reads LQKENI. Here the CDR3 DNA reads TGTGCCAGCTCATTTACTACCGGGACAGGGGGCGTTCATGGCTACACCTTC. It encodes CASSFTTGTGGVHGYTF.

The chain employs TRBV11-2 and TRBJ1-2; TRBD1 might be the D (5 bases). The V gene's germline CDR1 is SGHAT and CDR2 FQNNGV. The CDR3 is 15 amino acids. The V end was cut by 4 bases, the J end by 8 bases, with 20 bases between. This CDR3 reads CASSSTAGVKQGYTF. CDR3 in DNA: TGTGCCAGCAGCTCCACGGCGGGGGTTAAGCAAGGCTACACCTTC.